The T cell receptor (beta chain) described here comes from a study of CD8 T cells in ankylosing spondylitis. On this clonotype: Its matching antigen is unknown.

Study conclusions and caveats: Apparently characteristic of ankylosing spondylitis blood was a TCR beta motif (roughly 8 highly homologous variants). Clones linked with disease were CD8+ and fairly uncommon in the peripheral blood.

A single record per CDR3 protein comes from TCRdb applying MiXCR to the 5' RACE reads. The data show 650,000 to 800,000 distinct CDR3 sequences, under 20% seen once. Per the germline V gene, CDR1 is SEHNR and CDR2 is FQNEAQ (reference sequence). With 5 bases clipped from V and 1 base from J, the junction kept 7 bases outside the gene matches. The length of the CDR3 is 15 residues. The sample taken for sequencing was blood, either unsorted or a sorted T cell fraction (not recorded which). This TCR derives from a male donor with ankylosing spondylitis. This chain links TRBV7-9 with TRBJ2-7, with 8 bases that match TRBD1. Here the CDR3 DNA reads TGTGCCAGCAGCCAAGGACAGGGTACGTCCTACGAGCAGTACTTC. Its protein is CASSQGQGTSYEQYF.